Described below is a single T cell receptor beta chain sequence and its context. A much larger clone lies one base from this, so it may be a read error. The CDR3 has 15 residues. Germline CDR1 reads LGHDT; CDR2 reads YNNKEL (reference sequence). These data are taken from a study of read filtering for tumor transcriptome and immune sequencing. The wider study: Patients were 17 to 20 male and some 15 female, mean age 65.9 years, range 47 to 80.

This library used roughly 400 ng RNA and molecular barcoded adaptors spanning alpha/delta and beta/gamma chains. TCRdb analysed the reads with MiXCR anew, one entry per CDR3 protein. Altogether around 35,000 distinct CDR3 sequences are present, roughly 15% being singletons, with the ten largest covering less than 40%. V is TRBV3-1 and J is TRBJ2-3; D remains unclear. Material: a population of CD138-negative cells sorted from bone marrow. The TCR sequence derives from a donor at least 40 years old with multiple myeloma. The DNA of the CDR3 is TGTGCCAGCAGCCAAAATGGCCGGAGCACAGATACGCTGTATTTT. Translating it yields CASSQNGRSTDTLYF.